The 13 T cell receptor beta chains listed next were all sequenced from one sample in a study of T cell responses to AZD1222 COVID-19 vaccine. Only in-frame clones appear in the TCRdb table, and some are missing; sequencing was by immunoSEQ multiplex PCR. The repertoire includes about 140,000 clones, 85% to 90% of them detected once, and 5.5% sits in the top ten. The starting material was peripheral blood, obtained on day 0 of AZD1222 vaccination. These receptors came from an adult in good health.

V gene TRBV27 combines with J gene TRBJ2-5; no reliable D call. This CDR3 has 15 amino acids. V gave up 6 bases and J gave up 5 bases, with 19 bases separating them. Germline loops: CDR1 MNHEY, CDR2 SMNVEV (reference sequence). The CDR3, as DNA: TGTGCCAGCAGGACGCAGCCCCGGATCGGGGAGACCCAGTACTTC. This codes for CASRTQPRIGETQYF.

CDR3 sequence (DNA): TGTGCCAGCAGCCCCGGAGGAATGAACACTGAAGCTTTCTTT. Translated: CASSPGGMNTEAFF. The chain links TRBV7-9 to TRBJ1-1; D call uncertain. The germline V gene encodes CDR1 SEHNR and CDR2 FQNEAQ (reference sequence). The CDR3 is 14 amino acids. Trimming took 5 bases from V and 0 from J, leaving 10 bases between them. Variable domain in full (rest from reference TRBV7-9 and TRBJ1-1): DTGVSQNPRHKITKRGQNVTFRCDPISEHNRLYWYRQTLGQGPEFLTYFQNEAQLEKSRLLSDRFSAERPKGSFSTLEIQRTEQGDSAMYLCASSPGGMNTEAFFGQGTRLTVV.

The chain's CDR3 is CASSPDSVYGGTEAFF. As DNA, the CDR3 is TGTGCCAGTAGTCCTGACTCAGTTTACGGGGGCACTGAAGCTTTCTTT. The V and J genes are TRBV19 and TRBJ1-1, with a tentative D call TRBD1 (5 bases). V was trimmed by 5 bases and J by 4 bases, leaving 20 bases between them. This CDR3 has 16 residues. The V gene's germline CDR1 is LNHDA and CDR2 SQIVND (reference sequence). Together with reference TRBV19 and TRBJ1-1, the CDR3 gives the full variable domain: DGGITQSPKYLFRKEGQNVTLSCEQNLNHDAMYWYRQDPGQGLRLIYYSQIVNDFQKGDIAEGYSVSREKKESFPLTVTSAQKNPTAFYLCASSPDSVYGGTEAFFGQGTRLTVV.

Worth noting for this clone: The same CDR3 can be traced to other DNA sequences in this sample. The chain uses TRBV19 and TRBJ1-3; 7 nucleotides agree with TRBD1. Germline V gene sequence: CDR1 LNHDA, CDR2 SQIVND (reference sequence). This CDR3 is built from 14 residues. J lost 2 bases, V lost 6 bases, and 4 bases had no gene match. The CDR3 DNA reads TGTGCCAGTAGCATCACAGGGGCTGGAAACACCATATATTTT. It is translated as CASSITGAGNTIYF.

The chain joins TRBV6-5 to TRBJ1-5, with TRBD1 identical over 9 bases. Losses at the gene ends were 6 bases for V and 2 bases for J; bases not matched to a gene: 5. The germline V gene encodes CDR1 MNHEY and CDR2 SVGAGI. This CDR3 spans 15 amino acids. CDR3 nucleotides: TGTGCCAGCAGCACAGGGGGCTCGGGCAATCAGCCCCAGCATTTT. Translating gives CASSTGGSGNQPQHF.

The chain couples TRBV3-1 (or the pseudogene TRBV3-2) to TRBJ2-3; D may be TRBD1 (5 bases). Germline V gene data show CDR1 as LGHDT and CDR2 as YNNKEL (reference sequence). The CDR3 has 15 amino acids. V lost 4 bases, J lost 1 base, and 12 bases lay in between. The CDR3 here is CASSRWVGGTDTQYF. The DNA for the CDR3 is TGTGCCAGCAGCCGGTGGGTAGGGGGCACAGATACGCAGTATTTT.

This sequence joins TRBV5-1 and TRBJ1-5; 7 nucleotides agree with TRBD1. Germline CDR1 SGHRS, CDR2 YFSETQ. The CDR3 totals 15 residues. V trimming: 1 base; J trimming: 4 bases; junction bases outside the gene matches: 5. The CDR3: CASSLYGTENQPQHF. The CDR3 DNA is TGCGCCAGCAGCTTGTACGGGACAGAGAATCAGCCCCAGCATTTT.

The chain has TRBV15 and TRBJ2-1; the match to TRBD1 covers 7 bases. The CDR3 length is 18 residues. With V trimmed by 0 bases and J by 5 bases, 13 bases remained unmatched. Per the germline V gene, CDR1 is LNHNV and CDR2 is YYDKDF (reference sequence). CDR3 region: CATSRDLTRGLLHNEQFF. CDR3 bases: TGTGCCACCAGCAGAGACCTCACGAGGGGGCTTCTACACAATGAGCAGTTCTTC.

J is TRBJ1-2 and V is TRBV10-3; D gene unclear. CDR1 is ENHRY, CDR2 SYGVKD, per germline. Between the trimmed V and J ends, which lost 7 bases and 4 bases, there was a span of 13 bases. The CDR3 has 13 amino acids. The CDR3 spells CAITRTESYGYTF. The CDR3 DNA is TGTGCCATCACCCGGACGGAAAGCTATGGCTACACCTTC.

V gene TRBV2 combines with J gene TRBJ1-5, with 11 nucleotides matching TRBD1. This CDR3 is 16 amino acids long. The ends lost 5 bases at V and 6 bases at J; junction bases unmatched: 9. Germline CDR1 reads SNHLY; CDR2 reads FYNNEI. The CDR3 bases are TGTGCCAGCAGTCCCCCGGACAGGGGGCAAGGTCAGCCCCAGCATTTT. Translation gives CASSPPDRGQGQPQHF.

DNA for the CDR3: TGCAGCGTGGAGGGGACATATGGTGAAAAACTGTTTTTT. Its protein is CSVEGTYGEKLFF. The V and J genes are TRBV29-1 and TRBJ1-4, with D possibly being TRBD1 (6 bases). CDR3 length: 13 amino acids. Germline V CDR1 and CDR2: SQVTM, ANQGSEA. V lost 6 bases and J lost 7, with 15 bases in between.

Comment on this clone: One end of the junction does not line up with germline, which may come from a read error. The rearrangement joins TRBV10-1 to TRBJ1-1, with unresolved D. This CDR3 comprises 12 residues. Per the germline V gene, CDR1 is WNHNN and CDR2 is SYGVQD (reference sequence). As DNA, the CDR3 is TGCGCCAGCAGTGAGTCAAACGGACTCGGGATGTTT. It is translated as CASSESNGLGMF.

This clone showed up just once. The chain is built from TRBV7-2 and TRBJ2-3; either TRBD1 or TRBD2 may supply D (5 bases each). Germline lookup yields CDR1 SGHTA and CDR2 FQGNSA. Trimming pared 1 base from V and 3 bases from J, leaving 11 bases between. CDR3 size: 15 residues. The CDR3 DNA follows: TGTGCCAGCAGCTTAGGGAGTTGGGGGACAGATACGCAGTATTTT. It yields the protein CASSLGSWGTDTQYF.